The 5 T cell receptor beta chains in this list originate from one sample, sequenced in a study of blood T cell repertoires in COVID-19. Libraries were prepared by immunoSEQ multiplex PCR; TCRdb keeps only in-frame clonotypes and omits some of them. The data contain around 140,000 clones, 70% to 90% of them seen just once; the ten biggest clones take up 9% to 12%. The sample comprised peripheral blood. The receptors shown here come from a man aged 45 to 65 with acute or convalescent COVID-19.

The CDR3 spells CASSFPGEDTQYF. CDR3 coding DNA: TGCGCCAGCAGCTTTCCCGGGGAAGATACGCAGTATTTT. The chain combines TRBV5-1 with TRBJ2-3, with D perhaps TRBD2 (5 bases). Deletions cut 2 bases from V and 5 bases from J, with 9 bases between. In germline, CDR1 is SGHRS, CDR2 YFSETQ. The CDR3 totals 13 residues.

The genes are TRBV28 and TRBJ1-4; TRBD1 aligns across 9 bases. This CDR3 comprises 15 residues. Trimming removed 6 bases from V and 0 bases from J; junction bases left unmatched: 2. Germline V gene data show CDR1 as MDHEN and CDR2 as SYDVKM. The CDR3 loop reads CASSWTGATNEKLFF. In nucleotides, the CDR3 is TGTGCCAGCAGCTGGACAGGGGCAACTAATGAAAAACTGTTTTTT.

The V and J genes are TRBV19 and TRBJ1-1; 9 bases match TRBD1. Germline CDR1 and CDR2: LNHDA and SQIVND (reference sequence). V was pared by 3 bases and J by 5 bases, with 4 bases of the junction left unmatched. CDR3 length equals 14 residues. In nucleotides, the CDR3 is TGTGCCAGTAGTATCCTGACAGGGGGGACTGAAGCTTTCTTT. Translation gives CASSILTGGTEAFF.

A few counts support this clone. The chain employs TRBV5-4 and TRBJ2-5; 9 nucleotides align to TRBD1. CDR3 length: 13 residues. Germline V gene data show CDR1 as SGHNT and CDR2 as YYREEE (reference sequence). V was clipped by 4 bases and J by 4 bases; unmatched bases: 2. CDR3 sequence: CASSGTGRETQYF. CDR3 coding DNA: TGTGCCAGCAGCGGGACAGGGCGAGAGACCCAGTACTTC.

The gene calls are TRBV5-4 and TRBJ1-1; 7 nucleotides match TRBD1. This CDR3 spans 13 amino acids. Germline V gene data show CDR1 as SGHNT and CDR2 as YYREEE (reference sequence). Losses at the gene ends were 5 bases for V and 3 bases for J; bases not matched to a gene: 4. DNA of the CDR3: TGTGCCAGCAGTTTCGACAGGGACACTGAAGCTTTCTTT. Its translation is CASSFDRDTEAFF.